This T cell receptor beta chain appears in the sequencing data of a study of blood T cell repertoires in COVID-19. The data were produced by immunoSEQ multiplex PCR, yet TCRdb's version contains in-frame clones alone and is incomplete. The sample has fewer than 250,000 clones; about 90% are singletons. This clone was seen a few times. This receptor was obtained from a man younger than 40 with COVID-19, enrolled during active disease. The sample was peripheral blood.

The DNA for the CDR3 is TGTGCCAGCAGTTCCAGGTTTAGCAATCAGCCCCAGCATTTT. This codes for CASSSRFSNQPQHF. The gene calls are TRBV6-5 and TRBJ1-5; D call uncertain. Germline V CDR1 and CDR2: MNHEY, SVGAGI. The CDR3 consists of 14 residues. V was cut by 4 bases and J by 0 bases, with 7 bases left in between.